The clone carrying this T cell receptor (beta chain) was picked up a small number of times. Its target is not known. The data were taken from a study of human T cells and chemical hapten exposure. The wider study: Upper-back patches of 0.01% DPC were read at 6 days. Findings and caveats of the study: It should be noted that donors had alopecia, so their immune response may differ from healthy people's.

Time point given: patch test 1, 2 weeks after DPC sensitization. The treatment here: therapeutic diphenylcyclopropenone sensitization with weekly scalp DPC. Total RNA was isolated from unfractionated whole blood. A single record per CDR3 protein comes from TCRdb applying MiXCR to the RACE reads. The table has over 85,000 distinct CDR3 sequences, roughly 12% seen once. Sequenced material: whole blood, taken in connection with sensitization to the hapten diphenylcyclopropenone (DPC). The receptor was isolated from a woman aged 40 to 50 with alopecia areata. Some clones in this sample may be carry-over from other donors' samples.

The CDR3 region has the DNA TGTGCCAGCAGTTTCCGCTCCGAGTATGGCTACACCTTC. Translating gives CASSFRSEYGYTF. The chain employs TRBV6-1 and TRBJ1-2; D is uncertain. Germline assignment: CDR1 MNHNS and CDR2 SASEGT. CDR3 length: 13 residues. V gave up 5 bases and J gave up 5 bases, with 12 bases separating them.